This T cell receptor beta chain is from a study of post-analysis software for immune sequencing data (dated by TCRdb to between 2015 and 2016). Context from the whole study: Relapsing-remitting, secondary progressive and progressive-relapsing multiple sclerosis were recorded as disease courses, and subtype annotation was lacking for some patients. The patient repertoires were set against about 12 previously published healthy control repertoires from donors whose ages ranged from about 6 to 25 years. A subset of samples was prepared in parallel using single-end sample barcoding, then pooled and co-amplified after Illumina adapter ligation. What the research found in general, with its limitations: Significantly higher frequencies in patients than in controls were found for roughly five TRBV segments, including TRBV5-6, TRBV5-1 and TRBV20-1. Direct clustering with F measure showed strong co-clustering of samples prepared in the same batch, prompting a batch-effect correction. The multiple sclerosis patient group was slightly younger than the control group. Normalized Chao1 diversity was significantly lower in multiple sclerosis patients than controls, suggesting substantial peripheral T-cell clonal expansion.

TCR beta repertoires were profiled from peripheral blood of approximately 13 young patients with multiple sclerosis to demonstrate the VDJtools post-analysis software. The multiple sclerosis patients were children and adolescents between roughly 6 and 15 years of age. Germline trimming amounts to 6 bases on V and 0 bases on J, with 3 as the count of junction bases outside the gene matches. Including cysteine and phenylalanine, the CDR3 has 15 amino acids. The entry retains the CDR3 DNA only, 45 bases that are in frame from base 1. The CDR1 and CDR2 encoded by the germline V gene are MNHEY and SVGAGI. The library was obtained by PCR. TCRdb lists the instrument as Illumina HiSeq 2500. Unique molecular identifiers were incorporated into TCR beta cDNA libraries to reduce PCR and sequencing biases. Some 500,000 cDNA molecules were obtained for every 1 to 10 million input T cells, so each molecule roughly corresponded to one T cell. Patient libraries were prepared and sequenced with the same protocol used for the earlier healthy control dataset. Within a given batch, samples were prepared together, multiplexed and sequenced on the same HiSeq lane. In the paper's pipeline: MIGEC was used to process the raw barcoded reads, and molecular identifier groups with only a single read were discarded before consensus assembly and CDR3 extraction. Clonotype tables were post-analysed with VDJtools, and diversity was normalized by down-sampling all datasets to the smallest sample size. To correct batch-related cross-sample contamination, repertoire overlap clustering matched CDR3 amino acid sequences but not nucleotide sequences. Through fastp at Q25 and MiXCR, TCRdb rebuilt clones from the public reads, retaining in-frame beta chains. Rows merge per CDR3 protein into single entries with the most common DNA and genes. The V and J calls reflect TCRdb's pipeline rather than the authors' work. The sample includes roughly 400,000 distinct CDR3 sequences, with more than 30% observed a single time. The ten largest clonotypes hold around 8% of the sample.

As to this clonotype: Its binding antigen is unknown. A much larger clone is a single base away; this may be a read error.

Material: blood. The rearrangement combines TRBV6-5 with TRBJ2-1; 9 bases in the junction line up with TRBD1. The clonotype was recovered from a girl aged 2-15 years with multiple sclerosis. This receptor has the CDR3 CASRPTGGSYNEQFF. The nucleotide sequence reads TGTGCCAGCAGACCGACAGGGGGCTCCTACAATGAGCAGTTCTTC.